One and the same sample provided the 25 T cell receptor beta chains below, sequenced in a study of shared clonotypes between healthy human individuals (dated by TCRdb to the early 2020s). Library preparation employed the immunoSEQ multiplex PCR assay. TCRdb mirrors the immuneACCESS table, restricted to in-frame sequences. Some clones are absent from its copies; in checked studies, under half trace to an unresolved V gene, and the reason for the others is unknown. This sample comprises approximately 710,000 clones, roughly 91% of them detected only once. Together, the top ten hold approximately 35% of the sample. Sequences were obtained from memory CD8+ T cells from PBMCs. The meaning of the sample's cell subset or site label: CD45RO+ cells pooled with CCR7-negative TemRA cells. These receptors were obtained from a man aged 18 to 35 in good health. Some clones in this sample may be carry-over from other donors' samples.

This chain links TRBV5-8 with TRBJ1-5; TRBD1 is a possible D gene (5 bases). The CDR3 runs 14 residues. Trimming took 4 bases from V and 9 from J, leaving 17 bases between them. The V gene's germline CDR1 is SGHTS and CDR2 YDEGEE. The CDR3 protein is CASSAWDQGLPQHF. The CDR3 DNA reads TGTGCCAGCAGCGCCTGGGATCAGGGATTGCCCCAGCATTTT.

The chain joins TRBV4-1 to TRBJ2-5, with TRBD1 matching 7 bases. Trimming at V came to 1 base and at J to 3 bases, leaving 8 bases not matched to a gene. This CDR3 is 16 amino acids long. Germline CDR1 is MGHRA and CDR2 is YSYEKL. The CDR3 DNA is TGCGCCAGCAGCCAAGCTACCGGGACAGCAAAAGAGACCCAGTACTTC. Translated, it gives CASSQATGTAKETQYF.

The gene calls are TRBV30 and TRBJ2-1; 12 bases align to TRBD2. Trimming removed 3 bases from V and 5 bases from J; junction bases left unmatched: 5. Per germline, CDR1 GTSNPN and CDR2 SVGIG (reference sequence). There are 15 residues in the CDR3. CDR3 bases: TGTGCCTGGAGAGGACTAGCGGGGCATAACAATGAGCAGTTCTTC. The encoded protein is CAWRGLAGHNNEQFF.

The table lists this clone with a count of one. The chain is built from TRBV20-1 and TRBJ2-7; the D is unclear. Germline V gives CDR1 DFQATT, CDR2 SNEGSKA (reference sequence). This CDR3 is 11 amino acids long. V lost 7 bases and J 4 bases, leaving 11 bases between the germline ends. CDR3 nucleotides: TGCAGTGTCGACCCAAAGTACGAGCAGTACTTC. This codes for CSVDPKYEQYF.

This clone showed up just once. This sequence joins TRBV9 and TRBJ2-2; TRBD1 or TRBD2 may be the D gene (5 bases each). The ends were cut back, 7 bases at V and 4 bases at J, with 14 bases in the middle. This CDR3 spans 14 amino acids. Looked up from germline, CDR1 is SGDLS and CDR2 is YYNGEE. CDR3 sequence (DNA): TGTGCCAGCGGGACCCGTATTCGCACCGGGGAGCTGTTTTTT. Translation: CASGTRIRTGELFF.

This sequence joins TRBV7-8 and TRBJ2-1; 9 bases line up with TRBD2. The ends lost 7 bases at V and 0 bases at J; junction bases unmatched: 7. The germline gives CDR1 SGHVS, CDR2 FQNEAQ. This CDR3 has 16 amino acids. In DNA form, the CDR3 reads TGTGCCAGCACAGTAGCGGGAGTCAGCTCCTACAATGAGCAGTTCTTC. This sequence encodes CASTVAGVSSYNEQFF.

The V gene is TRBV25-1, the J gene TRBJ2-7; D unclear. Germline CDR1 reads MGHDK; CDR2 reads SYGVNS. This CDR3 is 13 amino acids long. Trimming stripped 5 bases from V and 1 base from J, with 9 bases between. CDR3 DNA sequence: TGTGCCAGCAGTCTGCCGGATTCCTACGAGCAGTACTTC. It translates to CASSLPDSYEQYF.

This chain uses TRBV6-1 with TRBJ2-7; D unclear. The V gene's germline CDR1 is MNHNS and CDR2 SASEGT. Trimming took 1 base from V and 5 from J, leaving 18 bases between them. This CDR3 is 16 amino acids long. The CDR3 nucleotides read TGTGCCAGCAGTGAAGAAGGTGGCACCGCTGCCGACGAGCAGTACTTC. Residues: CASSEEGGTAADEQYF.

J is TRBJ2-7 and V is TRBV4-3; TRBD2 might be the D (5 bases). V shed 1 base and J shed 3 bases, with 10 bases lying between them. The CDR3 runs to 14 residues. Per germline, CDR1 LGHNA and CDR2 YSLEER. DNA for the CDR3: TGCGCCAGCAGCCAAGGGATTCGGGACTACGAGCAGTACTTC. Translated, it gives CASSQGIRDYEQYF.

This clone has only one observation. The V gene is TRBV5-5, the J gene TRBJ1-2; D is possibly TRBD1 (6 bases). Germline-derived CDR1 and CDR2 are SGHKS and YYEKEE (reference sequence). V was trimmed by 4 bases and J by 6 bases, leaving 16 bases between them. The CDR3 totals 14 residues. The CDR3 DNA follows: TGTGCCAGCAGCGGATACAGGGAATCAGATGGCTACACCTTC. The encoded protein is CASSGYRESDGYTF.

The rearrangement links TRBV27 to TRBJ1-5; D is unresolved. CDR3 length: 13 amino acids. V lost 3 bases, J lost 7 bases, and 10 bases lay in between. Germline lookup yields CDR1 MNHEY and CDR2 SMNVEV (reference sequence). DNA of the CDR3: TGTGCCAGCAGTTTCGGGTGGAGGCAGCCCCAGCATTTT. It encodes CASSFGWRQPQHF.

The CDR3 sequence is CASSLARTLAYEQYF. CDR3 coding DNA: TGTGCCAGCAGCTTAGCGCGGACATTAGCCTACGAGCAGTACTTC. This chain connects TRBV7-9 to TRBJ2-7; weak D call: TRBD1 (5 bases). The CDR3 contains 15 residues. V was shortened by 0 bases and J by 2 bases, with 11 bases between the two germline ends. Germline loops: CDR1 SEHNR, CDR2 FQNEAQ (reference sequence).

The chain has TRBV15 and TRBJ1-3; D gene unclear. Trimming cost V 5 bases and J 4 bases, with 9 bases left between them. CDR3 length: 13 amino acids. Germline assignment: CDR1 LNHNV and CDR2 YYDKDF (reference sequence). Here the CDR3 reads CATSATKGNTIYF. Here the CDR3 DNA reads TGTGCCACCAGCGCAACTAAGGGAAACACCATATATTTT.

This clone was picked up a small number of times. One junction end does not reproduce the germline sequence, and a read error may be involved. This chain joins TRBV19 and TRBJ1-1, with unresolved D. The length of the CDR3 is 12 residues. The germline CDR1 and CDR2 sequences are LNHDA and SQIVND (reference sequence). The CDR3 DNA follows: TGTGCCAGCGGTGATCGGTGGGCTGATGCTTTCTTT. The encoded protein is CASGDRWADAFF.

V is TRBV28 and J is TRBJ2-5; D may match TRBD1 or TRBD2 (5 bases each). CDR3 length: 13 residues. Trimming left V 4 bases short and J 5 bases short, with 11 bases between. Germline V gene lookup returns CDR1 MDHEN and CDR2 SYDVKM. The CDR3 is CASSSGTWETQYF. The CDR3 bases are TGTGCCAGCAGTTCCGGGACGTGGGAGACCCAGTACTTC.

This clone was observed a handful of times. J is TRBJ1-1 and V is TRBV4-1; D gene uncertain. The CDR3 loop spans 14 amino acids. Germline values: CDR1 MGHRA, CDR2 YSYEKL. Trimming took 2 bases from V and 0 from J, leaving 7 bases between them. CDR3 coding DNA: TGCGCCAGCAGCCAACAACAGATGAACACTGAAGCTTTCTTT. Its translation: CASSQQQMNTEAFF.

This clone appeared a few times. This rearrangement joins TRBV30 to TRBJ1-1, with TRBD1 as a possible D gene (5 bases). With 3 bases removed from V and 1 base from J, the gap between germline ends came to 12 bases. Germline CDR1 GTSNPN, CDR2 SVGIG (reference sequence). The CDR3 loop spans 14 amino acids. CDR3 bases: TGTGCCTGGAGACATGGGGGTTGGAACACTGAAGCTTTCTTT. Its protein is CAWRHGGWNTEAFF.

The chain combines TRBV7-8 with TRBJ2-2, with TRBD1 matching 7 bases. The germline V gene encodes CDR1 SGHVS and CDR2 FQNEAQ. Germline trimming cut 5 bases from V and 8 bases from J; bases unmatched to any gene: 11. The CDR3 totals 15 residues. The CDR3, as DNA: TGTGCCAGCAGCCTCCGGACAGGCCAAGGAGGGGAGCTGTTTTTT. It specifies CASSLRTGQGGELFF.

The rearrangement uses TRBV14 and TRBJ2-4, with 7 bases matching TRBD2. V lost 2 bases to trimming and J lost 8 bases; unmatched junction nucleotides: 3. The CDR3 spans 13 residues. CDR1 is SGHDN and CDR2 is FVKESK in the germline V gene. The CDR3 spells CASSQTSVDIQYF. The DNA for the CDR3 is TGTGCCAGCAGCCAAACTAGCGTAGACATTCAGTACTTC.

The genes are TRBV19 and TRBJ1-4; D unresolved. The length of the CDR3 is 15 residues. CDR1 is LNHDA and CDR2 is SQIVND in the germline V gene (reference sequence). The germline V and J ends were trimmed by 0 bases and 11 bases, with 16 bases remaining between them. CDR3 nucleotide sequence: TGTGCCAGTAGTATAGATTACCAGACAAACTCGAAACTGTTTTTT. Amino acids: CASSIDYQTNSKLFF.

V and J are TRBV12-5 and TRBJ2-6, with a possible D match to TRBD1 (5 bases). The V end lost 0 bases, the J end lost 0 bases, and 9 bases lay between the germline ends. The CDR3 is 17 amino acids. CDR1 and CDR2 (germline): LGHNT, FRNRAP. The CDR3 bases are TGTGCTAGTGGTTTGGTATTGGGGCCCTCTGGGGCCAACGTCCTGACTTTC. This translates into CASGLVLGPSGANVLTF.

The V and J genes are TRBV19 and TRBJ1-2, with D unresolved. CDR3 size: 21 residues. Germline loops: CDR1 LNHDA, CDR2 SQIVND (reference sequence). V dropped 3 bases and J dropped 3 bases, with 32 bases sitting between them. CDR3 sequence reads: CASSIKGSIYPSSFLYYGYTF. The CDR3 coding sequence is TGTGCCAGTAGTATCAAGGGTTCCATCTACCCTTCCTCCTTTTTATACTATGGCTACACCTTC.

This chain connects TRBV28 to TRBJ1-2, with TRBD1 as a possible D gene (5 bases). The CDR3 is 14 residues long. The V gene's germline CDR1 is MDHEN and CDR2 SYDVKM. The germline V and J ends were trimmed by 6 bases and 7 bases, with 18 bases remaining between them. The CDR3 sequence: CASRSEGDFGGYTF. The CDR3 nucleotides read TGTGCCAGCAGGTCAGAAGGGGACTTTGGTGGCTACACCTTC.

V gene TRBV10-3 combines with J gene TRBJ2-3; D is perhaps TRBD1 (6 bases). Germline CDR1 reads ENHRY; CDR2 reads SYGVKD. V dropped 0 bases and J dropped 3 bases, with 10 bases sitting between them. The CDR3 has 15 amino acids. This CDR3 reads CAISESRTETDTQYF. Written as DNA, the CDR3 is TGTGCCATCAGTGAGTCACGGACAGAGACAGATACGCAGTATTTT.

The chain employs TRBV19 and TRBJ1-1; 7 bases fit TRBD1. J was trimmed by 5 bases and V by 5 bases; bases with no gene match: 11. This CDR3 contains 15 residues. CDR1 LNHDA and CDR2 SQIVND come from the germline V gene (reference sequence). The CDR3 nucleotides read TGTGCCAGTAGTTCCCTCGACAGGGACTTTACTGAAGCTTTCTTT. Translating it yields CASSSLDRDFTEAFF.